This is a list of T cell receptor beta chains from one sample in a study of blood T cell repertoires in COVID-19. TCRdb's copy holds only in-frame clones and misses some; the assay was immunoSEQ multiplex PCR. The sample yields approximately 280,000 clones, approximately 91% seen once. Sequenced input: peripheral blood. The source is a woman aged 55-75 years with acute or convalescent COVID-19. CDR3s include the opening cysteine and the closing phenylalanine or tryptophan. A D gene is named only where the DNA matches it firmly. Some rows have no size entry. The others give once, few or many, or a class for an expanded clone.

TRBV3-1/TRBV3-2	15	TRBJ1-5	TRBD1	once	TGTGCCAGCAGCCAAGCCGGGACAGGCAATCAGCCCCAGCATTTT	CASSQAGTGNQPQHF
TRBV18	15	TRBJ2-3	TRBD1	-	TGTGCCAGCTCACCCGGGACAGGGGGTAGAGATACGCAGTATTTT	CASSPGTGGRDTQYF
TRBV29-1	15	TRBJ2-7	TRBD1	-	TGCAGCGTTGAAGATTTTGGGACAGAGCTGTACGAGCAGTACTTC	CSVEDFGTELYEQYF
TRBV4-1	18	TRBJ1-3	-	-	TGCGCCAGCAGCCAAGTCATCGCACAGGCCAGCTCTGGAAACACCATATATTTT	CASSQVIAQASSGNTIYF
TRBV2	12	TRBJ1-2	-	once	TGTGCCACCCACCCAAGGGGCGATGGCTACACCTTC	CATHPRGDGYTF
TRBV7-9	12	TRBJ1-4	TRBD1	-	TGTGCCACTGACAGGGGGGACGAAAAACTGTTTTTT	CATDRGDEKLFF
TRBV19	14	TRBJ1-1	-	-	TGTGCCAGCCAGAGACAGCTCTCTGGGACTGAAGCTTTCTTT	CASQRQLSGTEAFF
TRBV11-2	15	TRBJ1-6	-	-	TGTGCCAGCAGCTTAGGAAGGACTGATAATTCACCCCTCCACTTT	CASSLGRTDNSPLHF
TRBV28	16	TRBJ2-3	TRBD2	-	TGTGCCAGCAGAAGTATGACTAGCGGGGCCACAGATACGCAGTATTTT	CASRSMTSGATDTQYF
TRBV5-1	13	TRBJ1-5	TRBD1	-	TGCGCCAGCAGCGTGACAGGGGATCAGCCCCAGCATTTT	CASSVTGDQPQHF
TRBV19	14	TRBJ1-5	TRBD1	-	TGTGCCAGTAGAAAGACAGGGAGAGAACAGCCCCAGCATTTT	CASRKTGREQPQHF
TRBV6-5	13	TRBJ2-2	-	-	TGTGCCAGCAGCAGCAGAGGAGCCGGGGAGCTGTTTTTT	CASSSRGAGELFF
TRBV5-1	15	TRBJ1-5	-	-	TGCGCCAGCAGCTTAGAAGGGGGTCGGAGTCAGCCCCAGCATTTT	CASSLEGGRSQPQHF
TRBV29-1	14	TRBJ1-5	-	-	TGCAGCGTTGCTCGGGGGAGCTCCAATCAGCCCCAGCATTTT	CSVARGSSNQPQHF
TRBV5-5	15	TRBJ2-5	-	-	TGTGCCAGCAGCTTGGCCCCGACTCGGGAAGAGACCCAGTACTTC	CASSLAPTREETQYF
TRBV6-5	15	TRBJ1-3	TRBD1	once	TGTGCCAGCAAGACAGGGATATCCTCTGGAAACACCATATATTTT	CASKTGISSGNTIYF
TRBV7-2	18	TRBJ1-3	TRBD1	once	TGTGCCAGCAGCCAACTTTTATTAAGGACAGGGGCTGGAAACACCATATATTTT	CASSQLLLRTGAGNTIYF
TRBV14	15	TRBJ2-7	TRBD2	-	TGTGCCAGCAGCCCGCCTAGCGGGAGGGCCTACGAGCAGTACTTC	CASSPPSGRAYEQYF
TRBV19	17	TRBJ2-1	TRBD2	-	TGTGCCTCCGGGGGACTAGCGGGGGGGCTGTCCTACAATGAGCAGTTCTTC	CASGGLAGGLSYNEQFF
TRBV6-2/TRBV6-3	16	TRBJ2-1	-	-	TGTGCCAGCAGTTCCCTGAGGGGGATCTCCTACAATGAGCAGTTCTTC	CASSSLRGISYNEQFF
TRBV2	14	TRBJ1-1	-	-	TGTGCCAGCAGTGGAGAGTTCCTGAACACTGAAGCTTTCTTT	CASSGEFLNTEAFF
TRBV29-1	12	TRBJ2-7	TRBD1	-	TGCAGCGTTGGACAGGGCGTCTACGAGCAGTACTTC	CSVGQGVYEQYF
TRBV9	17	TRBJ1-1	-	-	TGTGCCAGCAGCGTAGGAGCTATACAGGGAAAGAGGACTGAAGCTTTCTTT	CASSVGAIQGKRTEAFF
TRBV11-2	11	TRBJ2-3	-	-	TGTGCCAGCGCCTACACAGATACGCAGTATTTT	CASAYTDTQYF
TRBV5-6	17	TRBJ2-7	TRBD2	-	TGTGCCAGCAGCTTGGTTGGCCTAGCGGGAGGTACCTACGAGCAGTACTTC	CASSLVGLAGGTYEQYF
TRBV15	14	TRBJ1-1	-	-	TGTGCCACCAGCAGAGAGGGGAGAAACACTGAAGCTTTCTTT	CATSREGRNTEAFF
TRBV15	17	TRBJ1-4	TRBD1	-	TGTGCCACCAGCATCACCCCACAGGGGGCCATTAATGAAAAACTGTTTTTT	CATSITPQGAINEKLFF
TRBV4-3	16	TRBJ2-1	TRBD2	few	TGCGCCAGCAGCCAAGATAGATCGGCTAGCGGGGGCCAGCAGTTCTTC	CASSQDRSASGGQQFF
TRBV5-5	18	TRBJ2-7	TRBD1	-	TGTGCCAGCAGTTCACGGGACAGCGGAGGTATATTCTCCTACGAGCAGTACTTC	CASSSRDSGGIFSYEQYF
TRBV27	14	TRBJ2-1	-	-	TGTGCCAGCAGTTTTTACCAGACCTACAATGAGCAGTTCTTC	CASSFYQTYNEQFF
TRBV5-5	14	TRBJ1-4	TRBD1	-	TGTGCCAGCAGCGGGACAGGAACTAATGAAAAACTGTTTTTT	CASSGTGTNEKLFF
TRBV4-3	15	TRBJ1-1	-	-	TGCGCCAGCAGCCAAGAACCAGCCGGGAACGCTGAAGCTTTCTTT	CASSQEPAGNAEAFF
TRBV10-1	17	TRBJ1-2	TRBD1	-	TGCGCCAGCAGTGACAGCGGGACAGGGTTTAATAACTATGGCTACACCTTC	CASSDSGTGFNNYGYTF
TRBV3-1/TRBV3-2	15	TRBJ1-2	-	once	TGTGCCAGCAGCCAAGATACGGGGGGGGACTATGGCTACACCTTC	CASSQDTGGDYGYTF
TRBV27	14	TRBJ2-1	TRBD1	-	TGTGCCAGCAGTCAAGGGGGCGGCTACAATGAGCAGTTCTTC	CASSQGGGYNEQFF
TRBV4-3	15	TRBJ2-1	TRBD2	once	TGCGCCAGCAGCCGGGAGGCGGGGGCCTACAATGAGCAGTTCTTC	CASSREAGAYNEQFF
TRBV5-1	14	TRBJ1-2	-	-	TGCGCCAGCAGCTTCCAACCGGACAGCTATGGCTACACCTTC	CASSFQPDSYGYTF
TRBV7-2	11	TRBJ2-7	-	-	TGTGCCAGCAGTCTTTTCTACGAGCAGTACTTC	CASSLFYEQYF
TRBV28	11	TRBJ2-7	TRBD1	-	TGTGCCAGCAGTTTTGGTAGGGACAGGTACTTC	CASSFGRDRYF
TRBV9	15	TRBJ1-2	-	few	TGTGCCAGCAGCGTGGGAGGGACTGTAAACTATGGCTACACCTTC	CASSVGGTVNYGYTF
TRBV28	15	TRBJ2-2	-	-	TGTGCCAGCAGTTACGCCAACCGACAAACCGGGGAGCTGTTTTTT	CASSYANRQTGELFF
TRBV3-1/TRBV3-2	18	TRBJ1-4	-	-	TGTGCCAGCAGCCAAGTCGGACCCCCCAGGGCCTTAAATGAAAAACTGTTTTTT	CASSQVGPPRALNEKLFF
TRBV10-3	18	TRBJ2-2	TRBD2	-	TGTGCCATCAGTGAGCCTCTCCCGGGACTAGCGAACACCGGGGAGCTGTTTTTT	CAISEPLPGLANTGELFF
TRBV4-3	13	TRBJ1-2	TRBD1	-	TGCGCCAGCAGCCAAGCAGGGGGCTATGGCTACACCTTC	CASSQAGGYGYTF
TRBV19	13	TRBJ2-1	TRBD2	-	TGTGCCAGTAGTATGGGACTAGCGGTTGAGCAGTTCTTC	CASSMGLAVEQFF